This TCR beta chain stems from a study of blood T cell repertoires in COVID-19. Authors' data handling: Nucleated cell counts were estimated from reference gene primer amplification. Clones were read by immunoSEQ multiplex PCR, and TCRdb kept only the in-frame ones, dropping some. D and trimming come from the DNA, and the V and J calls and clone size come from that table. Of 200,000 to 300,000 clones listed, almost 85% were seen once; the top ten hold under 4.5%. CDR3 size: 15 residues. CDR1 is SGHNT, CDR2 YYREEE, per germline (reference sequence). With 3 bases clipped from V and 5 bases from J, the junction kept 2 bases outside the gene matches.

Specimen: peripheral blood. The receptor's source is a man between 45 and 60 years old with acute or convalescent COVID-19. J is TRBJ2-5 and V is TRBV5-4; TRBD2 agrees at 15 bases. Here the CDR3 DNA reads TGTGCCAGCAGCTCGGGACTAGCGGGGGGTGAGACCCAGTACTTC. Translated, it gives CASSSGLAGGETQYF.